This TCR beta chain originates from a study of T cell responses to AZD1222 COVID-19 vaccine. Study-level information: Timing groups of about 4 and about 12 weeks for second doses were pooled.

CDR3 length: 12 residues. Trimming stripped 5 bases from V and 13 bases from J, with 16 bases between. Per the germline V gene, CDR1 is SGHNT and CDR2 is YYREEE (reference sequence). Repertoires were generated with immunoSEQ multiplex PCR, while TCRdb's copy carries only in-frame clones and drops some. Of around 180,000 clones in the sample, almost 95% were seen once. The input for sequencing was peripheral blood, taken on day 0 of AZD1222 vaccination. This clonotype was obtained from an adult in good health. The chain recombines TRBV5-4 with TRBJ2-1; D tentatively reads TRBD1 or TRBD2 (6 bases each). CDR3 sequence reads: CASSSEGGEQFF. CDR3 sequence (DNA): TGTGCCAGCAGTTCGGAGGGGGGAGAACAGTTCTTC.